This passage covers 7 T cell receptor beta chains from one sample sequenced in a study of blood T cells in healthy people across ages. PCR was performed a second time for 7 to 11 cycles using a sample-barcoded 5' primer and a J-beta primer mix. TCRdb used MiXCR to reprocess the 5' RACE reads, holding one entry per CDR3 protein. The table includes 1 million to 1.2 million distinct CDR3 sequences, 35% to 40% detected once. Sequencing was carried out using blood. The receptors here all came from a young man in good health.

This clonotype was counted a few times. J is TRBJ2-1 and V is TRBV4-3; TRBD2 matches at 7 bases. The germline gives CDR1 LGHNA, CDR2 YSLEER. This CDR3 has 16 amino acids. J gave up 5 bases and V 1 base, and 8 bases lay outside the gene matches. The CDR3 sequence: CASSQGFPGGNNEQFF. CDR3 bases: TGCGCCAGCAGCCAAGGATTCCCGGGGGGTAACAATGAGCAGTTCTTC.

V and J are TRBV10-3 and TRBJ2-4; 7 positions agree with TRBD2. The J call may be incorrect, as the DNA end agrees better with TRBJ2-7. Per the germline V gene, CDR1 is ENHRY and CDR2 is SYGVKD. The CDR3 has 15 amino acids. CDR3 DNA: TGTGCCATCAGTGAGGGGGAGGGACCAACTCTCGAGCAGTACTTC. This sequence encodes CAISEGEGPTLEQYF.

Notes on this clonotype: The junction differs from germline at one of its ends, possibly a read error. The chain uses TRBV12-3 or TRBV12-4 and TRBJ1-2; 8 bases line up with TRBD1. The CDR3 runs to 16 residues. CDR3 coding DNA: TGTGCCAGCAGACCCGGACAGGGCTACGCTAACTCTGGCTACACCTTC. As protein: CASRPGQGYANSGYTF.

This clonotype has more than one count but fewer than ten. This chain links TRBV12-3 or TRBV12-4 with TRBJ2-7, with TRBD2 identical over 7 bases. This CDR3 has 16 residues. V was pared by 0 bases and J by 1 base, with 6 bases of the junction left unmatched. The CDR3 DNA reads TGTGCCAGCAGTTTAGCGCTGAGTAGCGGGTCCTACGAGCAGTACTTC. Translated, it gives CASSLALSSGSYEQYF.

V usage is TRBV4-3 and J usage is TRBJ2-2, with 7 bases identical to TRBD2. Losses at the gene ends were 0 bases for V and 1 base for J; bases not matched to a gene: 5. The length of the CDR3 is 17 residues. CDR1 and CDR2 from the germline V gene are LGHNA and YSLEER. CDR3 nucleotides: TGCGCCAGCAGCCAAGATCCCCGGGGGGAGAACACCGGGGAGCTGTTTTTT. Protein product: CASSQDPRGENTGELFF.

CDR3 sequence (DNA): TGTGCCAGCAGCTCCCGGGTTAGCTCCTACGAGCAGTACTTC. It specifies CASSSRVSSYEQYF. This sequence joins TRBV7-2 and TRBJ2-7, with no clear D. Trimming stripped 4 bases from V and 0 bases from J, with 10 bases between. Germline V gene sequence: CDR1 SGHTA, CDR2 FQGNSA. The CDR3 contains 14 residues. Drawing the rest from reference TRBV7-2 and TRBJ2-7, the complete variable domain is GAGVSQSPSNKVTEKGKDVELRCDPISGHTALYWYRQSLGQGLEFLIYFQGNSAPDKSGLPSDRFSAERTGGSVSTLTIQRTQQEDSAVYLCASSSRVSSYEQYFGPGTRLTVT.

This clonotype was seen more than once but under ten times. The V call is TRBV4-3, the J call TRBJ2-1, with TRBD1 matching 8 bases. Per germline, CDR1 LGHNA and CDR2 YSLEER. J was trimmed by 8 bases and V by 0 bases; bases with no gene match: 9. This CDR3 has 16 residues. The CDR3 sequence: CASSQDLRGRVYEQFF. The CDR3 DNA sequence: TGCGCCAGCAGCCAAGATCTCAGGGGGCGCGTTTATGAGCAGTTCTTC.